A selection of T cell receptor beta chains follows, all from one sample in a study of cytomegalovirus exposure and HLA in healthy donors. TCRdb keeps only in-frame clones here, not all; method: immunoSEQ multiplex PCR. The sample lists 100,000 to 150,000 clones, under 90% occurring once. The material sequenced was PBMCs. The receptors shown here come from a woman between 40 and 50 years old in good health and CMV-seropositive. Each CDR3 is given with its conserved first and last residue. The D gene is left open where the match is weak. Clone size is given for some rows only: seen once, a few or many times, or a class if the clone is expanded.

>TRBJ2-2|TRBV2|.|TRBD2
CASWGTSRTGELFF
TGTGCCAGCTGGGGGACTAGCCGCACCGGGGAGCTGTTTTTT
>TRBJ2-1|TRBV30|.|.
CAWSHYGVRTDYNEQFF
TGTGCCTGGAGTCACTACGGGGTACGAACTGACTACAATGAGCAGTTCTTC
>TRBJ1-1|TRBV7-9|.|.
CASSLGGSGSTEAFF
TGTGCCAGCAGCTTAGGAGGGTCGGGAAGCACTGAAGCTTTCTTT
>TRBJ2-7|TRBV14|.|TRBD1
CASSQAVTGHF
TGTGCCAGCAGCCAAGCGGTGACAGGGCACTTC
>TRBJ1-2|TRBV7-2|.|.
CASSPLLADGYTF
TGTGCCAGCAGCCCCCTTTTGGCAGATGGCTACACCTTC
>TRBJ2-3|TRBV30|.|.
CAGGDTQYF
TGTGCCGGAGGAGATACGCAGTATTTT
>TRBJ1-1|TRBV4-2|.|.
CASSERGDTEAFF
TGTGCCAGCAGCGAACGGGGGGACACTGAAGCTTTCTTT
>TRBJ2-5|TRBV27|.|TRBD2
CASRELAGEGYQETQYF
TGTGCCAGCAGGGAACTAGCGGGAGAGGGGTACCAAGAGACCCAGTACTTC
>TRBJ2-1|TRBV6-1|.|.
CASIENYNEQFF
TGTGCCAGTATAGAGAACTACAATGAGCAGTTCTTC
>TRBJ2-2|TRBV2|.|TRBD1
CASRGQGTNTGELFF
TGTGCCAGCAGGGGACAGGGTACGAACACCGGGGAGCTGTTTTTT
>TRBJ2-3|TRBV2|.|.
CASRETSFGTDTQYF
TGTGCCAGCAGGGAGACTAGTTTTGGCACAGATACGCAGTATTTT
>TRBJ2-1|TRBV6-5|.|.
CASSTGTTYNEQFF
TGTGCCAGCAGCACCGGGACAACTTACAATGAGCAGTTCTTC
>TRBJ2-7|TRBV25-1|.|.
CASSEGTGIHEQYF
TGTGCCAGCAGTGAAGGAACAGGCATCCACGAGCAGTACTTC
>TRBJ2-1|TRBV5-1|few|.
CASSLVLAQGNEQFF
TGCGCCAGCAGCTTGGTACTAGCCCAGGGTAATGAGCAGTTCTTC
>TRBJ2-7|TRBV5-4|.|TRBD2
CASSVAGERDFFFYEQYF
TGTGCCAGCAGTGTAGCGGGAGAAAGGGACTTTTTTTTCTACGAGCAGTACTTC
>TRBJ2-5|TRBV5-6|.|TRBD2
CASSWGGTETQYF
TGTGCCAGCAGCTGGGGGGGGACAGAGACCCAGTACTTC
>TRBJ1-2|TRBV25-1|.|TRBD1
CASSDAGGNGYTF
TGTGCCAGCAGTGACGCAGGGGGCAATGGCTACACCTTC
>TRBJ1-5|TRBV7-9|.|TRBD1
CASSLLGTGGNQPQHF
TGTGCCAGCAGCTTACTCGGGACAGGCGGAAATCAGCCCCAGCATTTT
>TRBJ2-7|TRBV2|.|.
CASSEILPYEQYF
TGTGCCAGCAGTGAAATTCTACCCTACGAGCAGTACTTC
>TRBJ2-4|TRBV18|.|.
CASSPYDGQRGNIQYF
TGTGCCAGCTCACCCTACGACGGGCAACGGGGGAACATTCAGTACTTC
>TRBJ2-7|TRBV6-1|.|TRBD2
CASSESRSGRAYEQYF
TGTGCCAGCAGTGAAAGTAGGAGCGGGAGAGCCTACGAGCAGTACTTC
>TRBJ2-1|TRBV19|.|.
CASSIDPGRYNEQFF
TGTGCCAGTAGTATAGATCCAGGGCGCTACAATGAGCAGTTCTTC
>TRBJ1-4|TRBV15|.|TRBD1
CATSRSGTGDEKLFF
TGTGCCACCAGCAGGTCCGGGACAGGGGATGAAAAACTGTTTTTT